The sequence of this T cell receptor (beta chain) was determined in a study of blood T cell repertoires in COVID-19. Cohort assignment relied on participant-reported clinical history. Sequencing was performed with immunoSEQ multiplex PCR; in TCRdb, only in-frame clones are kept and a portion is missing. The sample lists roughly 250,000 clones; around 86% were seen once. Germline values: CDR1 SEHNR, CDR2 FQNEAQ (reference sequence). The ends were cut back, 2 bases at V and 6 bases at J, with 22 bases in the middle. The CDR3 is 18 residues long. The source of this sequence is a woman aged 40 to 55 with acute COVID-19. Sequenced: PBMCs or T cells enriched from blood (not recorded which). The chain couples TRBV7-9 to TRBJ2-2; a possible D gene is TRBD2 (6 bases). The CDR3 bases are TGTGCCAGCAGCTTATTTTTCGCGCTGCGCGCGGGACCCGGGGAGCTGTTTTTT. It specifies CASSLFFALRAGPGELFF.